This T cell receptor beta chain was recovered during a study of T-cell reconstitution after alpha-beta-depleted transplantation in children. The library targeted TCRbeta and was prepared with unique molecular identifiers. TCRdb processed the PCR reads anew with MiXCR; each CDR3 protein has one entry. The sample holds hundreds of thousands of distinct CDR3 sequences, 15% to 20% seen once. Whole-study findings and limits: Several hundred graft clones that had expanded were reportedly the source of alpha-beta T cells about two months after transplant. Certain patients had high TCRbeta diversity at day 60, and it came from recipient T cells and thymic progenitors that survived. At the one-year point after transplant, T-cell counts and TCRbeta diversity were found to come mostly from T cells that had been newly produced.

A note on this clonotype: Its antigen is not identified.

Germline values: CDR1 MDHEN, CDR2 SYDVKM. Trimming took 3 bases from V and 1 from J, leaving 10 bases between them. The CDR3 is made up of 14 amino acids. V and J are TRBV28 and TRBJ2-7; the D is unclear. This sequence was found in a male patient aged 2-10 years who had a stem cell transplant for acute lymphoblastic leukemia, so the T cells may come from the graft donor. The sample here was PBMCs, mostly from graft donor cells, taken 360 days after TCRalphabeta/CD19-depleted stem cell transplant. The CDR3 protein is CASSFLGFSYEQYF. In DNA, the CDR3 is TGTGCCAGCAGTTTCCTCGGGTTTTCCTACGAGCAGTACTTC.